This T cell receptor beta chain came from a study of blood T cells in healthy people across ages. Background on the study: T cells yielded about one barcoded beta molecule per two cells through template switching.

General observations from the study: Naive T cell percentage by flow cytometry tracked strongly with beta diversity.

This clonotype appeared a few times. Its target is unknown. The germline V gene has CDR1 SGHTA and CDR2 FQGNSA. CDR3 length equals 14 residues. Primed by a sample-barcoded 5' primer and a J-beta primer mix, a second PCR proceeded for roughly 6 to 12 cycles. TCRdb recomputed calls from the 5' RACE reads with MiXCR, one row per CDR3 protein. The top ten hold 0.65% to 0.75% of the sample, which has more than 900,000 distinct CDR3 sequences, approximately 25% seen once. The same data also went into a second study, on T cells of mothers and their children. Per that study: Six children, together with their three healthy Caucasian mothers, made up the donors.

Sequencing used blood. The receptor's source is a girl aged 2 to 9 in good health. The V and J genes are TRBV7-2 and TRBJ2-7, with D possibly TRBD1 on 5 matching bases. The closer fit of TRBJ2-5 to the DNA end suggests the J call may be wrong. CDR3 DNA: TGTGCCAGCAGCTTAGAGGCCAGGGAAGAGACCCAGTACTTC. The encoded protein is CASSLEAREETQYF.